The 19 T cell receptor beta chains presented below share a single source sample, sequenced in a study of T cell clonotyping in hematopoietic cell transplantation. Clones were sequenced by immunoSEQ multiplex PCR, and TCRdb holds only the in-frame ones, with some missing. Among 6,000 to 6,500 clones listed, approximately 30% were seen once. Sequenced here: peripheral blood mononuclear cells, sampled 30 days after allogeneic stem cell transplant. The receptors derive from a female patient between 50 and 60 years old who had an allogeneic stem cell transplant from an unrelated donor, so the T cells may come from the graft donor. Some clones in this sample may be carry-over from other donors' samples.

This clone has only a few counts. This chain uses TRBV5-6 with TRBJ2-5, with TRBD1 as a possible D gene (6 bases). Germline CDR1 is SGHDT and CDR2 is YYEEEE. The CDR3 sequence is 14 residues long. Trimming removed 3 bases at V and 0 bases at J, with 9 bases between. The CDR3 nucleotides read TGTGCCAGCAGCTCGGACAGCAACCAAGAGACCCAGTACTTC. It translates to CASSSDSNQETQYF.

This clone showed up just a few times. The rearrangement uses TRBV5-8 and TRBJ1-2; 7 bases align to TRBD1. V lost 4 bases and J lost 3; bases outside the gene matches: 3. This CDR3 contains 13 residues. The germline V gene encodes CDR1 SGHTS and CDR2 YDEGEE. Here the CDR3 reads CASSIDRDYGYTF. The CDR3 nucleotides are TGTGCCAGCAGCATCGACAGGGACTATGGCTACACCTTC.

The sample holds a few counts of this clone. The CDR3 region has the DNA TGTGCCAGCAGCCAGAGGGACAGGGGCAACATTCAGTACTTC. This codes for CASSQRDRGNIQYF. The rearrangement joins TRBV4-2 to TRBJ2-4; 10 nucleotides match TRBD1. Germline V gives CDR1 LGHNA, CDR2 YNFKEQ. Trimming at V came to 3 bases and at J to 7 bases, leaving 3 bases not matched to a gene. The CDR3 runs 14 residues.

This chain connects TRBV25-1 to TRBJ2-5; D call uncertain. Per germline, CDR1 MGHDK and CDR2 SYGVNS. CDR3 size: 11 residues. V was cut by 5 bases and J by 2 bases, with 3 bases left in between. CDR3 region: CASSRQETQYF. CDR3 coding DNA: TGTGCCAGCAGTAGACAAGAGACCCAGTACTTC. The variable domain in full, completed from reference TRBV25-1 and TRBJ2-5, reads EADIYQTPRYLVIGTGKKITLECSQTMGHDKMYWYQQDPGMELHLIHYSYGVNSTEKGDLSSESTVSRIRTEHFPLTLESARPSHTSQYLCASSRQETQYFGPGTRLLVL.

The rearrangement links TRBV6-1 to TRBJ1-6; 10 bases are shared with TRBD1. V dropped 6 bases and J dropped 9; count of bases not matched to a gene: 2. Per the germline V gene, CDR1 is MNHNS and CDR2 is SASEGT. The CDR3 runs to 13 residues. The CDR3 sequence: CASSDRGLSPLHF. DNA for the CDR3: TGTGCCAGCAGCGACAGGGGGCTTTCACCCCTCCACTTT.

The gene calls are TRBV5-1 and TRBJ2-7; D possibly corresponds to TRBD2 (5 bases). Between the trimmed V and J ends, which lost 0 bases and 4 bases, there was a span of 17 bases. This CDR3 comprises 16 residues. Germline loops: CDR1 SGHRS, CDR2 YFSETQ. Here the CDR3 reads CASSLGGVNGGYEQYF. The CDR3 coding sequence is TGCGCCAGCAGCTTGGGGGGAGTGAACGGCGGGTACGAGCAGTACTTC.

The sample holds a few counts of this clone. The chain is built from TRBV6-5 and TRBJ2-7; D uncertain. Germline CDR1 is MNHEY and CDR2 is SVGAGI. V was pared by 10 bases and J by 2 bases, with 15 bases between. The CDR3 totals 13 residues. The CDR3: CANKFGLTYEQYF. In DNA, the CDR3 is TGTGCCAACAAGTTCGGCTTGACCTACGAGCAGTACTTC.

The chain links TRBV25-1 to TRBJ2-5; 8 bases align to TRBD1. Germline trimming cut 3 bases from V and 5 bases from J; bases unmatched to any gene: 8. Germline V gene lookup returns CDR1 MGHDK and CDR2 SYGVNS. The CDR3 is 15 residues long. The CDR3 is CASSDMTGDEETQYF. For the CDR3, the DNA is TGTGCCAGCAGTGACATGACAGGGGATGAGGAGACCCAGTACTTC.

V is TRBV2 and J is TRBJ2-7; no reliable D call. CDR3 length: 13 residues. V was trimmed by 8 bases and J by 0 bases, leaving 11 bases between them. Germline V gene sequence: CDR1 SNHLY, CDR2 FYNNEI. The DNA of the CDR3 is TGTGCCAGCTGCGCAACGTTCTCCTACGAGCAGTACTTC. Its translation is CASCATFSYEQYF.

The sample holds a few counts of this clone. The rearrangement uses TRBV6-6 and TRBJ1-3; the D is unclear. CDR3 size: 14 residues. In germline, CDR1 is MNHNY, CDR2 SVGAGI (reference sequence). V lost 5 bases to trimming and J lost 4 bases, with 12 bases between them. CDR3 amino acids: CASSLDFSGNTIYF. The CDR3 DNA reads as TGTGCCAGCAGTCTAGACTTTTCGGGAAACACCATATATTTT.

The rearrangement links TRBV7-2 to TRBJ2-7; tentatively, D is TRBD1 (5 bases). The CDR3 is made up of 13 amino acids. V was clipped by 5 bases and J by 3 bases, with 11 bases between them. The germline V gene encodes CDR1 SGHTA and CDR2 FQGNSA. The DNA of the CDR3 is TGTGCCAGCAGCCCGTCGACAGTCTACGAGCAGTACTTC. Translated, it gives CASSPSTVYEQYF.

This chain links TRBV30 with TRBJ1-6; D is undetermined. Germline V gene sequence: CDR1 GTSNPN, CDR2 SVGIG (reference sequence). Trimming pared 6 bases from V and 13 bases from J, leaving 10 bases between. The CDR3 length is 10 residues. The CDR3 loop is CACGPAPLHF. The CDR3 DNA sequence: TGTGCCTGCGGACCGGCGCCCCTCCACTTT. The entire variable domain, with the rest obtained from reference TRBV30 and TRBJ1-6, is as follows: SQTIHQWPATLVQPVGSPLSLECTVEGTSNPNLYWYRQAAGRGLQLLFYSVGIGQISSEVPQNLSASRPQDRQFILSSKKLLLSDSGFYLCACGPAPLHFGNGTRLTVT.

The chain couples TRBV19 to TRBJ2-2; D uncertain. This CDR3 spans 12 amino acids. CDR1 and CDR2 (germline): LNHDA, SQIVND (reference sequence). Trimming cost V 10 bases and J 5 bases, with 11 bases left between them. The CDR3 DNA reads TGTGCCACCGCTGCGGAGACCGGGGAGCTGTTTTTT. Its protein is CATAAETGELFF.

This clone was seen more than once but under ten times. CDR3 region: CSVAGTSVSNYEQYF. CDR3 nucleotides: TGCAGCGTTGCCGGTACTAGCGTGAGCAACTACGAGCAGTACTTC. The chain combines TRBV29-1 with TRBJ2-7; 7 nucleotides match TRBD2. This CDR3 contains 15 residues. J gave up 3 bases and V 4 bases, and 12 bases lay outside the gene matches. Per the germline V gene, CDR1 is SQVTM and CDR2 is ANQGSEA.

J is TRBJ2-7 and V is TRBV30, with TRBD1 matching 10 bases. Unmatched junction bases numbered 7, after V lost 3 bases and J lost 5 bases. CDR3 length: 14 amino acids. From germline, CDR1 is GTSNPN and CDR2 SVGIG (reference sequence). This CDR3 reads CAWSTGTGANEQYF. The CDR3 DNA follows: TGTGCCTGGAGCACCGGGACAGGGGCGAACGAGCAGTACTTC.

The chain links TRBV6-5 to TRBJ2-7; maybe TRBD1 (6 bases). V was cut by 6 bases and J by 1 base, with 13 bases left in between. Germline V gene data show CDR1 as MNHEY and CDR2 as SVGAGI. The CDR3 consists of 14 residues. The CDR3 bases are TGTGCCAGCAGAACAGGGAGATCGTCCTACGAGCAGTACTTC. Translating gives CASRTGRSSYEQYF.

This clone was counted a few times. The V call is TRBV6-5, the J call TRBJ1-3, with D possibly being TRBD1 (6 bases). The germline gives CDR1 MNHEY, CDR2 SVGAGI. This CDR3 comprises 14 residues. V was cut by 4 bases and J by 0 bases, with 7 bases left in between. Written as DNA, the CDR3 is TGTGCCAGCAGTTCAGGGGACTCTGGAAACACCATATATTTT. Its protein product is CASSSGDSGNTIYF.

This rearrangement joins TRBV6-1 to TRBJ2-7; D is undetermined. V was trimmed by 4 bases and J by 2 bases, leaving 9 bases between them. This CDR3 is built from 13 residues. The germline gives CDR1 MNHNS, CDR2 SASEGT. CDR3 bases: TGTGCCAGCAGTGGGGTCCAGACCTACGAGCAGTACTTC. It is translated as CASSGVQTYEQYF.

The J gene is TRBJ1-5, the V gene TRBV5-6; the D gene is possibly TRBD1 (6 bases). Germline V CDR1 and CDR2: SGHDT, YYEEEE. The V end lost 4 bases, the J end lost 5 bases, and 16 bases lay between the germline ends. The CDR3 contains 15 residues. CDR3 in amino acids: CASSARTAPYQPQHF. The CDR3 DNA reads as TGTGCCAGCAGCGCCCGGACAGCCCCCTATCAGCCCCAGCATTTT.